The 24 T cell receptor beta chains given below trace back to one sample, sequenced in a study of T cells in Graves' hyperthyroidism and ophthalmopathy. RNA transcripts served as the template for amplifying TCR beta CDR3 regions. The HTBI primer set drove a first-round RT-PCR of the TCR CDR3. TCRdb re-called the multiplex PCR reads through MiXCR, storing one row per CDR3 protein. The sample has roughly 200,000 distinct CDR3 sequences, approximately 20% seen once. Sequenced input: blood. Receptors originate from a man between 35 and 55 years old with Graves' hyperthyroidism.

The J gene is TRBJ2-5, the V gene TRBV5-8, with no clear D. V lost 0 bases and J 5 bases, leaving 8 bases between the germline ends. The CDR3 contains 13 residues. Germline CDR1 and CDR2: SGHTS and YDEGEE. Here the CDR3 reads CASSLGDWETQYF. The CDR3 nucleotides are TGTGCCAGCAGCTTGGGCGACTGGGAGACCCAGTACTTC.

V is TRBV7-2 and J is TRBJ1-5; TRBD1 is a possible D gene (5 bases). With 5 bases removed from V and 6 bases from J, the gap between germline ends came to 20 bases. The CDR3 loop spans 16 amino acids. The germline V gene has CDR1 SGHTA and CDR2 FQGNSA. The CDR3 sequence: CASSPRAGSVGQPQHF. CDR3 DNA: TGTGCCAGCAGCCCTAGAGCAGGGTCGGTTGGTCAGCCCCAGCATTTT.

The chain uses TRBV7-2 and TRBJ2-3, with D uncertain. The ends were cut back, 4 bases at V and 7 bases at J, with 12 bases in the middle. This CDR3 is 13 amino acids long. Per germline, CDR1 SGHTA and CDR2 FQGNSA. CDR3: CASSSMPANTQYF. The CDR3 DNA is TGTGCCAGCAGCTCAATGCCGGCAAATACGCAGTATTTT.

This clonotype occurred many times. This chain connects TRBV6-6 to TRBJ2-5; D is undetermined. This CDR3 has 13 residues. Trimming took off 2 bases at V and 0 bases at J, with 4 bases between the two ends. Germline V gives CDR1 MNHNY, CDR2 SVGAGI (reference sequence). The CDR3 protein is CASSYTDQETQYF. In DNA, the CDR3 is TGTGCCAGCAGTTACACCGACCAAGAGACCCAGTACTTC.

This clonotype has ten or more counts. The chain joins TRBV7-2 to TRBJ2-1, with D tentatively TRBD1 (5 bases). With 6 bases removed from V and 4 bases from J, the gap between germline ends came to 22 bases. This CDR3 has 17 amino acids. Germline V lookup: CDR1 SGHTA, CDR2 FQGNSA. This CDR3 is CASSPDLDSGFYNEQFF. The CDR3 DNA follows: TGTGCCAGCAGTCCCGACTTAGACAGTGGTTTTTACAATGAGCAGTTCTTC.

Ten or more counts support this clonotype. The rearrangement links TRBV5-5 to TRBJ1-5; the D gene is possibly TRBD1 (5 bases). This CDR3 has 15 amino acids. Trimming stripped 1 base from V and 4 bases from J, with 12 bases between. Germline values: CDR1 SGHKS, CDR2 YYEKEE (reference sequence). CDR3 sequence: CASSLFQGRNQPQHF. The CDR3, as DNA: TGTGCCAGCAGCTTGTTTCAGGGCAGGAATCAGCCCCAGCATTTT. Supplemented by reference TRBV5-5 and TRBJ1-5, the full variable domain reads DAGVTQSPTHLIKTRGQQVTLRCSPISGHKSVSWYQQVLGQGPQFIFQYYEKEERGRGNFPDRFSARQFPNYSSELNVNALLLGDSALYLCASSLFQGRNQPQHFGDGTRLSIL.

The rearrangement uses TRBV20-1 and TRBJ2-7; 9 nucleotides line up with TRBD1. The trim removed 6 bases at V and 3 bases at J, leaving 12 bases unmatched. Germline V lookup: CDR1 DFQATT, CDR2 SNEGSKA (reference sequence). This CDR3 has 15 amino acids. The CDR3 is CSAAGRTGALYEQYF. As DNA, the CDR3 is TGCAGTGCCGCGGGGCGGACAGGGGCTCTCTACGAGCAGTACTTC.

As DNA, the CDR3 is TGCGCCAGCAGCCAAGATCCCTTTAGCGGGGGGTCTTCCTACAATGAGCAGTTCTTC. Translation: CASSQDPFSGGSSYNEQFF. The chain is built from TRBV4-3 and TRBJ2-1; 10 bases are shared with TRBD2. The J segment lost 1 base and the V segment lost 0 bases, leaving 9 bases of the junction unmatched. There are 19 residues in the CDR3. Germline assignment: CDR1 LGHNA and CDR2 YSLEER.

In its sample, this clonotype was seen a few times. The chain couples TRBV7-8 to TRBJ1-4, with D possibly matching TRBD1 (6 bases). The CDR3 extends over 14 amino acids. V was cut by 5 bases and J by 4 bases, with 11 bases left in between. Looked up from germline, CDR1 is SGHVS and CDR2 is FQNEAQ. This CDR3 is CASSLGQFNEKLFF. CDR3 sequence (DNA): TGTGCCAGCAGCCTCGGACAGTTTAATGAAAAACTGTTTTTT.

The sample holds a few counts of this clonotype. The chain links TRBV10-3 to TRBJ2-5; 15 positions agree with TRBD2. V lost 3 bases to trimming and J lost 6 bases; unmatched junction nucleotides: 5. CDR3 length equals 16 residues. Germline V lookup: CDR1 ENHRY, CDR2 SYGVKD. CDR3 coding DNA: TGTGCCATCAGTGAATTGGGACTAGCGGGGGGACAGACCCAGTACTTC. Protein: CAISELGLAGGQTQYF.

This clonotype was found many times. V and J are TRBV20-1 and TRBJ1-2, with D perhaps TRBD1 (6 bases). V lost 2 bases, J lost 7 bases, and 26 bases lay in between. The CDR3 runs to 17 residues. Germline assignment: CDR1 DFQATT and CDR2 SNEGSKA (reference sequence). DNA of the CDR3: TGCAGTGCTAGACCCAATCACCTCGACCGCCAGGGGTCTGGCTACACCTTC. Its translation is CSARPNHLDRQGSGYTF.

This chain uses TRBV24-1 with TRBJ2-1; D might be TRBD1 or TRBD2, each matching 6 bases. Trimming removed 2 bases at V and 8 bases at J, with 24 bases between. The germline CDR1 and CDR2 sequences are KGHDR and SFDVKD. The CDR3 has 18 amino acids. The CDR3 region has the DNA TGTGCCACCAGTGATTCGGGGGCGGGGCCAGACAACAGCGATGAGCAGTTCTTC. As protein: CATSDSGAGPDNSDEQFF.

This clonotype occurred many times. This chain links TRBV27 with TRBJ1-2; 7 nucleotides line up with TRBD1. With V trimmed by 7 bases and J by 3 bases, 14 bases remained unmatched. CDR3 size: 16 residues. Germline-derived CDR1 and CDR2 are MNHEY and SMNVEV (reference sequence). Here the CDR3 reads CASTQRGQGGYYGYTF. In DNA, the CDR3 is TGTGCCAGCACCCAACGGGGGCAGGGGGGCTACTATGGCTACACCTTC.

This clonotype appeared a few times. This likely comes from a read error, as the CDR3 has no conserved phenylalanine or tryptophan at its end. This chain joins TRBV7-9 and TRBJ2-6, with D unclear. Germline lookup yields CDR1 SEHNR and CDR2 FQNEAQ (reference sequence). The CDR3 is 14 residues long. The V end was cut by 3 bases, the J end by 1 base, with 4 bases between. CDR3: CASSLESGANVLTS. The DNA for the CDR3 is TGTGCCAGCAGCTTGGAGTCTGGGGCCAACGTCCTGACTTCC.

The gene calls are TRBV14 and TRBJ1-3; D is ambiguous. In germline, CDR1 is SGHDN, CDR2 FVKESK. The CDR3 has 15 residues. Between the trimmed V and J ends, which lost 6 bases and 3 bases, there was a span of 15 bases. This CDR3 reads CASRPVGLNGNTIYF. The CDR3 bases are TGTGCCAGCAGACCTGTAGGGTTGAATGGAAACACCATATATTTT.

This clonotype was counted between two and nine times. The J gene is TRBJ2-5, the V gene TRBV13; no definite D call. The CDR3 consists of 11 residues. Germline V gene data show CDR1 as PRHDT and CDR2 as FYEKMQ (reference sequence). Trimming took 2 bases from V and 5 from J, leaving 3 bases between them. This CDR3 is CASSLMETQYF. Written as DNA, the CDR3 is TGTGCCAGCAGCTTAATGGAGACCCAGTACTTC.

This chain links TRBV28 with TRBJ1-1; no clear D gene. The CDR3 spans 15 residues. The germline V gene encodes CDR1 MDHEN and CDR2 SYDVKM. Trimming took off 7 bases at V and 0 bases at J, with 15 bases between the two ends. CDR3 amino acids: CASTPRAIMNTEAFF. The CDR3, as DNA: TGTGCCAGCACCCCCCGGGCCATTATGAACACTGAAGCTTTCTTT.

This clonotype was seen ten or more times. The chain combines TRBV28 with TRBJ1-2; possible D gene TRBD1, 6 bases. Trimming removed 6 bases at V and 3 bases at J, with 11 bases between. In germline, CDR1 is MDHEN, CDR2 SYDVKM. The CDR3 totals 13 residues. The CDR3, as DNA: TGTGCCAGCAGCTCCGGGGGCTACTATGGCTACACCTTC. It codes for CASSSGGYYGYTF.

The sample holds many counts of this clonotype. The chain recombines TRBV19 with TRBJ1-1, with D tentatively TRBD1 (6 bases). CDR3 length: 12 amino acids. Trimming took off 5 bases at V and 10 bases at J, with 14 bases between the two ends. The germline V gene has CDR1 LNHDA and CDR2 SQIVND (reference sequence). The CDR3 sequence is CASSDDRPRAFF. The DNA for the CDR3 is TGTGCCAGTAGTGACGACAGGCCGCGAGCTTTCTTT.

This clonotype was detected ten times or more. V usage is TRBV5-1 and J usage is TRBJ1-2; possible D gene TRBD1, 5 bases. The CDR3 length is 12 residues. V was clipped by 4 bases and J by 7 bases, with 11 bases between them. In germline, CDR1 is SGHRS, CDR2 YFSETQ. DNA for the CDR3: TGCGCCAGCAGCCCGGACGGGGGTGGCTACACCTTC. This codes for CASSPDGGGYTF. The full variable domain, its missing parts supplied by reference TRBV5-1 and TRBJ1-2, is KAGVTQTPRYLIKTRGQQVTLSCSPISGHRSVSWYQQTPGQGLQFLFEYFSETQRNKGNFPGRFSGRQFSNSRSEMNVSTLELGDSALYLCASSPDGGGYTFGSGTRLTVV.

This clonotype has a count of ten or more. This chain joins TRBV6-2 or TRBV6-3 and TRBJ2-1; TRBD2 matches at 12 bases. The CDR3 runs to 15 residues. Germline assignment: CDR1 MNHEY and CDR2 SVGEGT. After removal of 6 bases from V and 4 bases from J, the junction contained 4 bases not matched to a gene. CDR3 DNA: TGTGCCAGCAGGAGACTAGCGGGGGTATACAATGAGCAGTTCTTC. Translated, it gives CASRRLAGVYNEQFF.

This clonotype was detected many times. This chain links TRBV6-1 with TRBJ1-4; unclear D gene. The CDR3 contains 14 residues. CDR1 MNHNS and CDR2 SASEGT come from the germline V gene. V shed 6 bases and J shed 8 bases, with 16 bases lying between them. In nucleotides, the CDR3 is TGTGCCAGCAGGGAGCCAGGTGTCGGGGAAAAACTGTTTTTT. Its translation: CASREPGVGEKLFF.

This clonotype was detected ten times or more. The rearrangement uses TRBV18 and TRBJ1-2; D gene uncertain. This CDR3 contains 15 residues. V dropped 0 bases and J dropped 0 bases, with 8 bases sitting between them. The germline CDR1 and CDR2 sequences are KGHSH and LQKENI. CDR3 loop: CASSPPLTTNYGYTF. DNA of the CDR3: TGTGCCAGCTCACCACCCCTTACGACTAACTATGGCTACACCTTC.

This chain connects TRBV19 to TRBJ1-2; D not certain. The V end was cut by 7 bases, the J end by 4 bases, with 19 bases between. The CDR3 is 15 amino acids. Germline lookup yields CDR1 LNHDA and CDR2 SQIVND (reference sequence). CDR3: CASTPRGQEGYGYTF. DNA for the CDR3: TGTGCCAGTACCCCCCGCGGGCAAGAGGGCTATGGCTACACCTTC.